This T cell receptor (beta chain) was sequenced during a study of beta chain features in type 1 diabetes. Points from the study as a whole: Reduced insertions and increased deletions marked VDJ junctions in type 1 diabetes patients. TCRB CDR3 length was moderately but significantly reduced in all four CD4+ subsets of Type 1 diabetes patients.

CD45RO/CCR7/CD25/CD127/CD95/CD27 sorting isolated CD4+ naive, central memory, regulatory and stem cell-like memory cells. The investigators reverse transcribed all of the isolated RNA, so they sequenced expressed TCRB transcripts. Produced via immunoSEQ multiplex PCR; TCRdb's table is partial and in-frame only. Here the sample spans nearly 350,000 clones, around 9% being singletons. This clone has just a few counts. Its antigen remains unidentified. Other DNA sequences in this sample translate to the same CDR3. With 2 bases removed from V and 0 bases from J, the gap between germline ends came to 3 bases. Germline CDR1 is SGHRS and CDR2 is YFSETQ. This CDR3 comprises 14 residues.

This sequence joins TRBV5-1 and TRBJ2-6, with D unresolved. This clonotype was obtained from a man aged 25 to 40 with type 1 diabetes. Material: central memory CD4+ T cells from blood. CDR3 protein: CASSFGSGANVLTF. In DNA, the CDR3 is TGCGCCAGCAGCTTCGGCTCTGGGGCCAACGTCCTGACTTTC. Together with reference TRBV5-1 and TRBJ2-6, the CDR3 gives the full variable domain: KAGVTQTPRYLIKTRGQQVTLSCSPISGHRSVSWYQQTPGQGLQFLFEYFSETQRNKGNFPGRFSGRQFSNSRSEMNVSTLELGDSALYLCASSFGSGANVLTFGAGSRLTVL.